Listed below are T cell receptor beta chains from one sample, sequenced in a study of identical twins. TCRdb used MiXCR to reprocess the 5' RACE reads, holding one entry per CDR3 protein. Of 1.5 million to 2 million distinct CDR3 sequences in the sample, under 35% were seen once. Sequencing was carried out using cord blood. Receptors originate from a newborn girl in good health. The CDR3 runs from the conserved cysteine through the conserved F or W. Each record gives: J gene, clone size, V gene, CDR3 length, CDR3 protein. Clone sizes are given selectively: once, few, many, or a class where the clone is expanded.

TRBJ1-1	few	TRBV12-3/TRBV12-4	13	CASSPGIRTEAFF
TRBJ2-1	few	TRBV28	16	CASSLYPRDRVGEQFF
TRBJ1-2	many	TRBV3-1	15	CASSQGEDENYGYTF
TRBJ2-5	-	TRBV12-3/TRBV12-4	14	CASSIPGLQETQYF
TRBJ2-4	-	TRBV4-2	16	CASSSMLTRDKNIQYF
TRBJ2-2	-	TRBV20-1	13	CSATAQDTGELFF
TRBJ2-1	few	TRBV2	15	CASSEWGTSYNEQFF
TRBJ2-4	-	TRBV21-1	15	CASSKDDRAKNIQYF
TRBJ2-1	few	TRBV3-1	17	CASSQDLRLAGDNEQFF
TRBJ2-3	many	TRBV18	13	CASSPSSTDTQYF
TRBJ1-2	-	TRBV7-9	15	CASSLVAGSLGGYTF
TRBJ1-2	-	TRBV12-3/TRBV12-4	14	CASSPVGSRYGYTF
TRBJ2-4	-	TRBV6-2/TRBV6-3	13	CASRRDYPLGQYF
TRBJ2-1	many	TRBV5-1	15	CASSEGGLSYNEQFF
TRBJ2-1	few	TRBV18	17	CASSPSPSGGHYNEQFF
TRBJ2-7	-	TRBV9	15	CASSVHSGRIDEQYF
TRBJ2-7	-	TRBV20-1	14	CSASEDRGFYEQYF
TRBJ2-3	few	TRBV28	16	CASSSPTRDSTDTQYF
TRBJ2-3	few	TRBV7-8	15	CASVPPASSTDTQYF
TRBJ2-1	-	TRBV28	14	CASSRGQGHNEQFF
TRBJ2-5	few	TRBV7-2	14	CASSLSLAPETQYF
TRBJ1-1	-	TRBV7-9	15	CASSLGGIMNTEAFF
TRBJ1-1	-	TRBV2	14	CASSEMELNTEAFF
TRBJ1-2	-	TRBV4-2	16	CASSLAAGTNNYGYTF
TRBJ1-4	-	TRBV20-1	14	CSAIHGATNEKLFF
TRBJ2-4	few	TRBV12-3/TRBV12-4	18	CASSSSADRTIAKNIQYF
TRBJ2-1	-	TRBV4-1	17	CASSQELAGGIYNEQFF
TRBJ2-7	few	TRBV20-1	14	CSATATSGGSEQYF
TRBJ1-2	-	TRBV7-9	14	CASSPNGQEGGYTF
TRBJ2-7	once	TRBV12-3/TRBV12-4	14	CASSLWAGGNEQYF
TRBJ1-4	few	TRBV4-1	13	CASRRTVNEKLFF
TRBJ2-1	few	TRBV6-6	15	CASSYPEGSYNEQFF
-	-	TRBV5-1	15	CASSLRAAHSNIQYF
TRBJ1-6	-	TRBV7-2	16	CASSLETQTYNSPLHF
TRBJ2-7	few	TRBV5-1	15	CASTHGGNRGYEQYF
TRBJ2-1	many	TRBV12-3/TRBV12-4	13	CASSLSPHNEQFF
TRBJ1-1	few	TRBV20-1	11	CSARSGEVAFF
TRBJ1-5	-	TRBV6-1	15	CASSEGIGYGQPQHF
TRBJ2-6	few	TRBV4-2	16	CASSHKGGSGANVLTF
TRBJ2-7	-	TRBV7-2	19	CASSSRLAGGCSLSYEQYF
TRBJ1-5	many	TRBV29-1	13	CSVARGRDQPQHF